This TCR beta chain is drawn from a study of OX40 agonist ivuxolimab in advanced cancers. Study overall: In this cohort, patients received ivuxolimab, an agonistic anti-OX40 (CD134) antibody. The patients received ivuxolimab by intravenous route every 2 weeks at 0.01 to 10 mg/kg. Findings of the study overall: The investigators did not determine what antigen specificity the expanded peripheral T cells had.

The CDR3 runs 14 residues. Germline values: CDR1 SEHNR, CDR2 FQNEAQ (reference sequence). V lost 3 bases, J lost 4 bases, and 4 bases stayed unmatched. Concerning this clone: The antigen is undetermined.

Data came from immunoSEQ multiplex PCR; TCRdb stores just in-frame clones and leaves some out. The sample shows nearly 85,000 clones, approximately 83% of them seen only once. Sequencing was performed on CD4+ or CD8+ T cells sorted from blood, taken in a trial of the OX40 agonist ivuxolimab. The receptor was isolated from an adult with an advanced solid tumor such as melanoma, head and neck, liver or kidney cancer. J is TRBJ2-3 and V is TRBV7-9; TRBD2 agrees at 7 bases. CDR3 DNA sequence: TGTGCCAGCAGCTTTAGCGGGTCCTCAGATACGCAGTATTTT. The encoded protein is CASSFSGSSDTQYF.